These 12 T cell receptor beta chains share one sample of origin, sequenced in a study of CD8 T cells in ankylosing spondylitis. TCRdb analysed the 5' RACE reads with MiXCR anew, one entry per CDR3 protein. The data show 200,000 to 300,000 distinct CDR3 sequences, around 10% seen once. Sequenced input: blood, either unsorted or a sorted T cell fraction (not recorded which). Source of these receptors: a male donor with ankylosing spondylitis or in good health (not recorded which).

The rearrangement joins TRBV10-1 to TRBJ2-1, with 8 bases identical to TRBD2. The CDR3 totals 16 residues. V was pared by 2 bases and J by 2 bases, with 5 bases of the junction left unmatched. Germline V CDR1 and CDR2: WNHNN, SYGVQD (reference sequence). DNA of the CDR3: TGCGCCAGCAGTGAGCTCGCGGGGGGCCCCTACAATGAGCAGTTCTTC. It yields the protein CASSELAGGPYNEQFF.

For the CDR3, the DNA is TGTGCCAGCAGATACAGGGTTAGCAATCAGCCCCAGCATTTT. This translates into CASRYRVSNQPQHF. V gene TRBV28 combines with J gene TRBJ1-5, with D possibly matching TRBD1 (6 bases). V shed 6 bases and J shed 0 bases, with 9 bases lying between them. Germline loops: CDR1 MDHEN, CDR2 SYDVKM. This CDR3 has 14 residues.

This clonotype was detected ten times or more. The gene calls are TRBV12-3 or TRBV12-4 and TRBJ2-4; possible D gene TRBD2, 6 bases. This CDR3 contains 14 residues. Trimming removed 5 bases from V and 1 base from J, with 9 bases in between. The CDR3 spells CASSREIAKNIQYF. The CDR3 DNA sequence: TGTGCCAGCAGTCGGGAGATCGCCAAAAACATTCAGTACTTC.

This clonotype was detected many times. V is TRBV7-2 and J is TRBJ2-3; D not certain. Germline CDR1 and CDR2: SGHTA and FQGNSA. This CDR3 has 14 residues. Trimming stripped 1 base from V and 6 bases from J, with 11 bases between. The CDR3 reads CASSLVPTSDTQYF. CDR3 nucleotide sequence: TGTGCCAGCAGCTTAGTCCCTACTTCTGATACGCAGTATTTT.

This clonotype was picked up many times. In DNA, the CDR3 is TGCGCCAGCAGCCAAGATGCAGGGGACCTCAATCAGCCCCAGCATTTT. Protein sequence: CASSQDAGDLNQPQHF. V gene TRBV4-1 combines with J gene TRBJ1-5; perhaps TRBD1 as D (6 bases). Between the trimmed V and J ends, which lost 0 bases and 3 bases, there was a span of 12 bases. Per the germline V gene, CDR1 is MGHRA and CDR2 is YSYEKL. CDR3 length: 16 residues.

The V call is TRBV7-6, the J call TRBJ2-1; D is undetermined. Germline lookup yields CDR1 SGHVS and CDR2 FNYEAQ. The CDR3 is 14 residues long. V lost 3 bases and J 7 bases, leaving 13 bases between the germline ends. CDR3 in amino acids: CASSLTLYQNEQFF. The CDR3 DNA sequence: TGTGCCAGCAGCTTGACCCTTTACCAAAATGAGCAGTTCTTC. Combining the CDR3 with reference TRBV7-6 and TRBJ2-1 gives the whole variable domain GAGVSQSPRYKVTKRGQDVALRCDPISGHVSLYWYRQALGQGPEFLTYFNYEAQQDKSGLPNDRFSAERPEGSISTLTIQRTEQRDSAMYRCASSLTLYQNEQFFGPGTRLTVL.

The table lists this clonotype with many counts. The rearrangement links TRBV10-3 to TRBJ2-3, with TRBD2 matching 8 bases. The CDR3 has 16 residues. V was clipped by 5 bases and J by 2 bases; unmatched bases: 9. Looked up from germline, CDR1 is ENHRY and CDR2 is SYGVKD. CDR3 region: CAISSPGGALTDTQYF. The CDR3 DNA reads as TGTGCCATCAGTTCCCCGGGGGGGGCACTCACAGATACGCAGTATTTT.

The V gene is TRBV21-1, the J gene TRBJ2-5; the table's D call, TRBD2, was not checked against the DNA. TRBV21-1 is recorded as a pseudogene. The length of the CDR3 is 15 residues. CDR3 sequence: CASSTTSGSYETQYF. CDR3 nucleotide sequence: TGTGCCAGCAGCACGACTAGCGGGAGTTATGAGACCCAGTACTTC.

This clonotype has at least ten counts. The chain is built from TRBV3-1 and TRBJ1-1, with D maybe TRBD1 (5 bases). From germline, CDR1 is LGHDT and CDR2 YNNKEL (reference sequence). Trimming stripped 4 bases from V and 4 bases from J, with 16 bases between. The CDR3 covers 15 residues. CDR3 in amino acids: CASSRDLRARTEAFF. The CDR3 DNA follows: TGTGCCAGCAGCCGGGACCTCCGAGCGCGCACTGAAGCTTTCTTT.

In the case of this clonotype: This may be a read error: a much more frequent sequence differs by one nucleotide. The V gene is TRBV20-1, the J gene TRBJ1-4; a possible D gene is TRBD1 (6 bases). V gave up 4 bases and J gave up 8 bases, with 20 bases separating them. The length of the CDR3 is 15 residues. Germline loops: CDR1 DFQATT, CDR2 SNEGSKA (reference sequence). The CDR3, as DNA: TGCAGTGCTAACCCCGGGGGCAAAGTTTTAGAAAAACTGTTTTTT. Amino acids: CSANPGGKVLEKLFF.

The table lists this clonotype with many counts. The V and J genes are TRBV29-1 and TRBJ2-3, with D possibly being TRBD2 (5 bases). The CDR3 consists of 14 residues. Trimming took 4 bases from V and 0 from J, leaving 11 bases between them. Germline CDR1 SQVTM, CDR2 ANQGSEA. CDR3 protein: CSVVGGGSTDTQYF. CDR3 sequence (DNA): TGCAGCGTTGTAGGAGGTGGTAGCACAGATACGCAGTATTTT.

The chain carries TRBV12-3 or TRBV12-4 and TRBJ1-2, with D tentatively TRBD1 (5 bases). The CDR3 runs 19 residues. Trimming shortened V by 2 bases and J by 0 bases, and 22 bases separated the two germline ends. The CDR3 loop reads CASSLTLLDIGGANYGYTF. The CDR3 nucleotides are TGTGCCAGCAGTTTAACGCTCCTTGACATCGGGGGAGCTAACTATGGCTACACCTTC.